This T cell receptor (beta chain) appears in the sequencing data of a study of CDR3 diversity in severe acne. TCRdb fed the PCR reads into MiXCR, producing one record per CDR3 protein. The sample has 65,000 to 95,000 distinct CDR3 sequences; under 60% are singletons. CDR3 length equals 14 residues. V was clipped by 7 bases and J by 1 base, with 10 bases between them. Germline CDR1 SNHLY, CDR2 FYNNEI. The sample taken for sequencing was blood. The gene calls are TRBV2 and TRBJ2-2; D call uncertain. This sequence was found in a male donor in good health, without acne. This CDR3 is CASKSWGNTGELFF. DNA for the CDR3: TGTGCCAGCAAGTCTTGGGGGAACACCGGGGAGCTGTTTTTT.